Each of the 4 T cell receptor beta chains below was sequenced from the same sample in a study of metastatic and nonmetastatic thyroid tumors. Treatment of any kind had been given to no patient before thyroid surgery. TCRdb reanalyzed the PCR reads with MiXCR. The sample lists 30,000 to 40,000 clones, about 29% occurring once. Specimen: blood. The origin of the receptors is a female donor with papillary thyroid cancer or a benign thyroid nodule (not recorded which). Some clones in this sample may be carry-over from other donors' samples.

The chain links TRBV6-1 to TRBJ1-1; D is undetermined. This CDR3 comprises 13 residues. V dropped 6 bases and J dropped 4 bases, with 12 bases sitting between them. Germline CDR1 and CDR2: MNHNS and SASEGT. The CDR3 bases are TGTGCCAGCAGACCCGGGGAGTCCACTGAAGCTTTCTTT. As protein: CASRPGESTEAFF.

The gene calls are TRBV2 and TRBJ2-7, with 7 bases identical to TRBD1. Germline-derived CDR1 and CDR2 are SNHLY and FYNNEI. The V and J ends lost 5 bases and 6 bases, in that order; junction bases with no gene match: 7. There are 13 residues in the CDR3. CDR3 DNA: TGTGCCAGCAGTCGGGACAGCCGCCTCGAGCAGTACTTC. Residues: CASSRDSRLEQYF.

This clone was seen a handful of times. The chain combines TRBV5-1 with TRBJ1-2; unclear D gene. CDR1 is SGHRS, CDR2 YFSETQ, per germline. V lost 0 bases and J lost 7, with 13 bases in between. The CDR3 contains 14 residues. The CDR3 DNA sequence: TGCGCCAGCAGCTTGGCCGGGGTCACTCGTGGCTACACCTTC. Amino acids: CASSLAGVTRGYTF.

Many counts were recorded for this clone. The CDR3 DNA reads as TGTGCCAGCACACTAGCGGGAGGCAACGAGCAGTACTTC. It is translated as CASTLAGGNEQYF. The V call is TRBV3-1, the J call TRBJ2-7; 12 nucleotides line up with TRBD2. The junction had 3 bases not matched to a gene; V was cut back by 7 bases and J by 5 bases. The CDR3 has 13 amino acids. Germline assignment: CDR1 LGHDT and CDR2 YNNKEL (reference sequence).